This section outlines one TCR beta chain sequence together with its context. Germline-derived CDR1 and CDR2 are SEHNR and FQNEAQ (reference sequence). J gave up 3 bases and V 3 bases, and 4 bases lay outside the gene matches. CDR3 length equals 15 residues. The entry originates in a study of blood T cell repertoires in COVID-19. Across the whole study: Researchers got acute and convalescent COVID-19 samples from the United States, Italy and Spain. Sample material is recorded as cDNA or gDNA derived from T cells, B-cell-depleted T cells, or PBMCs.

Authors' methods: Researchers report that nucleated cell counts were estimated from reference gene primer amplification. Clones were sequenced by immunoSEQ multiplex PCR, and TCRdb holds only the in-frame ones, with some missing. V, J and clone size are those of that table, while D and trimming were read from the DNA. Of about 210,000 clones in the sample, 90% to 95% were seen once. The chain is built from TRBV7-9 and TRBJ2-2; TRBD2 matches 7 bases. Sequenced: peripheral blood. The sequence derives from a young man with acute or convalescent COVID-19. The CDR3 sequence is CASSFVGRDTGELFF. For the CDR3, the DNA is TGTGCCAGCAGCTTTGTAGGGAGGGACACCGGGGAGCTGTTTTTT. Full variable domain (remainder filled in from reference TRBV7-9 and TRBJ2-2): DTGVSQNPRHKITKRGQNVTFRCDPISEHNRLYWYRQTLGQGPEFLTYFQNEAQLEKSRLLSDRFSAERPKGSFSTLEIQRTEQGDSAMYLCASSFVGRDTGELFFGEGSRLTVL.